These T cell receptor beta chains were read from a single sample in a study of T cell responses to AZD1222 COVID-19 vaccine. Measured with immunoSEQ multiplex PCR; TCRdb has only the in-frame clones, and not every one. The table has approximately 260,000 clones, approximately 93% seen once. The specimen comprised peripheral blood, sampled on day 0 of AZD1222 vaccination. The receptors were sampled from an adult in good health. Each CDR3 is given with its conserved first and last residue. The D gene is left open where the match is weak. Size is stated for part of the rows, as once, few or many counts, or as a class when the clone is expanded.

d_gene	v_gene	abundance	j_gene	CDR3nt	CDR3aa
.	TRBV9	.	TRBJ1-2	TGTGCCAGCAGCCCCCACGGGGGCGGCTACACCTTC	CASSPHGGGYTF
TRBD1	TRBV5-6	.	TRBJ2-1	TGTGCCAGCAGCTCGGGACAGGGAGACAATGAGCAGTTCTTC	CASSSGQGDNEQFF
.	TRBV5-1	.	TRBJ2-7	TGCGCCAGCAGCTCACAGGAAAGGGATGAGCAGTACTTC	CASSSQERDEQYF
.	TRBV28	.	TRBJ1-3	TGTGCCAGCAGTTTATCGTTCTCTGGAAACACCATATATTTT	CASSLSFSGNTIYF
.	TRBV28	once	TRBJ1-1	TGTGGGGGGGGCTCGAACACTGAAGCTTTCTTT	CGGGSNTEAFF
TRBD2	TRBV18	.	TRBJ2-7	TGTGCCAGCTCACCGTCAACTAGCGTCTGGTACTACGAGCAGTACTTC	CASSPSTSVWYYEQYF
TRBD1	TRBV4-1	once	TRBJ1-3	TGCGCCAGCAGCCAAACGCTAGGACAGGGTATAAGAAACACCATATATTTT	CASSQTLGQGIRNTIYF
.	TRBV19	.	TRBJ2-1	TGTGCCAGTAGCCCTCTAGCGCGGCCCTACAATGAGCAGTTCTTC	CASSPLARPYNEQFF
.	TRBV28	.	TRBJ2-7	TGTGCCAGCAGTTTACTTATATTCACGGGGTCCTACGAGCAGTACTTC	CASSLLIFTGSYEQYF
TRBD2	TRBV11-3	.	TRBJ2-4	TGTGCCAGCAGCTTAGACTCAAGCGGGGACATTCAGTACTTC	CASSLDSSGDIQYF
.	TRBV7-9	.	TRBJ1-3	TGTGCCAGCAGCCGAGGCGGCAGGGCTGGAAACACCATATATTTT	CASSRGGRAGNTIYF
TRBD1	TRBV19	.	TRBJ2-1	TGTGCCACCGGACAGGGTTACAATGAGCAGTTCTTC	CATGQGYNEQFF
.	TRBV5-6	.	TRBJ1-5	TGTGCCAGCAGCTTGGACAATCAGCCCCAGCATTTT	CASSLDNQPQHF
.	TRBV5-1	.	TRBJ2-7	TGCGCCAGCAGACTAACGGGGCGATACGAGCAGTACTTC	CASRLTGRYEQYF
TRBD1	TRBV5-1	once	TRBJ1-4	TGCGCCAGCAGCGCAACCGGGACAGAGGAAAAACTGTTTTTT	CASSATGTEEKLFF
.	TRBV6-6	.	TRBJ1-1	TGTGCCAGCAGGGCAGGGACCATGAACACTGAAGCTTTCTTT	CASRAGTMNTEAFF
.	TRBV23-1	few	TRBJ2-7	TGCGCCAGCAGTCAACCCATATTTCGGACCTCCTACGAGCAGTACTTC	CASSQPIFRTSYEQYF
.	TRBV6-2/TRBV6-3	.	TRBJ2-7	TGTGCCAGCAGTTACGCGGCGTTGGTTTCCTACGAGCAGTACTTC	CASSYAALVSYEQYF
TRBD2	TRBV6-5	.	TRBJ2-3	TGTGCCAGCCAGGCTAGCGGAGGAAGGGCAGATACGCAGTATTTT	CASQASGGRADTQYF
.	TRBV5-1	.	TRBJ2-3	TGCGCCAGCAGCTTGGGGACGGCTACCGCAGATACGCAGTATTTT	CASSLGTATADTQYF
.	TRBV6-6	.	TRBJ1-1	TGTGCCAGCAGCGTCCTAAGGGGGAACACTGAAGCTTTCTTT	CASSVLRGNTEAFF
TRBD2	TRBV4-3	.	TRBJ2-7	TGCGCCAGCAGCCAAGATAGCGGGACTACCTACGAGCAGTACTTC	CASSQDSGTTYEQYF
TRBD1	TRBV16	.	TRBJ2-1	TGTGCCAGCACCACCAACCCGACAGGGGAATCCTACAATGAGCAGTTCTTC	CASTTNPTGESYNEQFF
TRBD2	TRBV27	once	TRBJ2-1	TGTGCCAGCAGTTTAAGGACCGGGACTAGCACCCCCAATGAGCAGTTCTTC	CASSLRTGTSTPNEQFF
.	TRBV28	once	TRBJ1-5	TGTGCCAGCACCACGGGGTCCCCACGGCCCCAGCATTTT	CASTTGSPRPQHF
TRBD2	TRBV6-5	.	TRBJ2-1	TGTGCCAGCAGTTACTACGGGAGGTTTTCCTACAATGAGCAGTTCTTC	CASSYYGRFSYNEQFF
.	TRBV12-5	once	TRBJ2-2	TGTGCTAGTGGTGGGGGCCCCGGGGAGCTGTTTTTT	CASGGGPGELFF
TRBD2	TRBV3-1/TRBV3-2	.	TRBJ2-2	TGTGCCAGCAGCTCTATCCTACTAGCGGGGTTTGAGGAGCTGTTTTTT	CASSSILLAGFEELFF
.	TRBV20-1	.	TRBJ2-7	TGCAGTGCTAGGAGGGGGGGCGAGCAGTACTTC	CSARRGGEQYF
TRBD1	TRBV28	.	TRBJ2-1	TGTGCCAGCAGTGACAGGGGACAGAGCTACAATGAGCAGTTCTTC	CASSDRGQSYNEQFF
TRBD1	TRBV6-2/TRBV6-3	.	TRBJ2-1	TGTGCCAGCAGTTACGATCTGACAGGGACCTACAATGAGCAGTTCTTC	CASSYDLTGTYNEQFF
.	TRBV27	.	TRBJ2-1	TGTGCCAGCAGTGCAAGGACAGCGAGATACAATGAGCAGTTCTTC	CASSARTARYNEQFF
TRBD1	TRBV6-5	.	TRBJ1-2	TGTGCCAGCAGCCCCGGGACAGATAAAGGTGGCTACACCTTC	CASSPGTDKGGYTF
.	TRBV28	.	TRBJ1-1	TGTGCCAGCAGTTCACCAGGGAGCACTGAAGCTTTCTTT	CASSSPGSTEAFF
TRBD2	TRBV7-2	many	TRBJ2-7	TGTGCCAGCAGCTTGGGCGGGGGGCTCTTCTACGAGCAGTACTTC	CASSLGGGLFYEQYF
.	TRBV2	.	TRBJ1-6	TGTGCCAGCAGTGAAGCGCGGTCAGGGCAGGTCCTCCACTTT	CASSEARSGQVLHF
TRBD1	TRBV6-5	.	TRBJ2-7	TGTGCCAGCAGTTACTCGGGACAGGACACCTACGAGCAGTACTTC	CASSYSGQDTYEQYF
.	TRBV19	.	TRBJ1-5	TGTGCCAGTAGTGAAACAGCTAGCAATCAGCCCCAGCATTTT	CASSETASNQPQHF
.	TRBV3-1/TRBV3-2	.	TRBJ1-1	TGTGCCAGCGGAGAGGGGGGGGAAGCTTTCTTT	CASGEGGEAFF
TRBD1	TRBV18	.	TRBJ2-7	TGTGCCAGCTCATCACAGGGGTCTCGGGCCTACGAGCAGTACTTC	CASSSQGSRAYEQYF
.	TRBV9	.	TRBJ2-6	TGTGCCAGCAGCGTAGCTCTAGGCTCTGGGGCCAACGTCCTGACTTTC	CASSVALGSGANVLTF
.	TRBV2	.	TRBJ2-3	TGTGCCAGCGACCCGAACATTGCTAGCACAGATACGCAGTATTTT	CASDPNIASTDTQYF
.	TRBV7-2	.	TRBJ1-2	TGTGCCAGCAGCTTAGAGGGGACTAACTATGGCTACACCTTC	CASSLEGTNYGYTF
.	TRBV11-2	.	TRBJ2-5	TGTGCCAGCAGCTTAAGTCTAGCGCAAGAGACCCAGTACTTC	CASSLSLAQETQYF
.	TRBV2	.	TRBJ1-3	TGTGCCAGCAGTGAACGGGGGAGTCCTGGAAACACCATATATTTT	CASSERGSPGNTIYF
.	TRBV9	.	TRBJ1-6	TGTGCCAGCAGCGTAGGCGGGGCGAATTCACCCCTCCACTTT	CASSVGGANSPLHF
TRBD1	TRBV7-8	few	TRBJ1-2	TGTGCCAGCAGCTTGAACCGGGACAGCTCCTATGGCTACACCTTC	CASSLNRDSSYGYTF
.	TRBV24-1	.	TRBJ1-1	TGTGCCACGAAAGGAAGAGGGGGAAATACTGAAGCTTTCTTT	CATKGRGGNTEAFF
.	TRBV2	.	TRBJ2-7	TGTGCCAGCAGTGAATCTAGACCCTACGAGCAGTACTTC	CASSESRPYEQYF
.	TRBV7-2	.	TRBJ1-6	TGTGCCAGCCAGGTTAATAATTCACCCCTCCACTTT	CASQVNNSPLHF
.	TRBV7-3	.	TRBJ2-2	TGTGCCAGCAGCCTGGGCGGGACCCGAATGGGCGGGGAGCTGTTTTTT	CASSLGGTRMGGELFF
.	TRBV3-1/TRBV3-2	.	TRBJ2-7	TGTGCCAGCAGCCAAGACATCTACGAGCAGTACTTC	CASSQDIYEQYF
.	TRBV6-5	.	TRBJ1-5	TGTGCCAGCAGCTTTGGACTGAGCAATCAGCCCCAGCATTTT	CASSFGLSNQPQHF
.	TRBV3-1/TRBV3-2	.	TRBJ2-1	TGTGCCAGCAGCCAAGAAGGAAAAGGCCACAATGAGCAGTTCTTC	CASSQEGKGHNEQFF
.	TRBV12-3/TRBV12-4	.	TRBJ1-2	TGTGCCAGCAGTTTGGGGGCCGGGGGCTACACCTTC	CASSLGAGGYTF